The 18 T cell receptor beta chains in this list originate from one sample, sequenced in a study of spatial heterogeneity in lung cancer. Study results and caveats: Higher tumor mutation counts went along with higher counts of expanded intratumoral alpha and beta TCRs.

TCRdb called the 5' RACE reads again in MiXCR, with one record for every CDR3 protein. The sample holds about 22,000 distinct CDR3 sequences, about 2.7% seen once. Time point here: sample taken at primary tumor resection. For these receptors, no antigen is known. Sequences were derived from lung tumor tissue, sampled at surgery. The receptors shown here come from a male donor with early-stage non-small cell lung cancer.

This clonotype was recorded many times. The chain links TRBV4-1 to TRBJ2-4; 8 nucleotides line up with TRBD2. This CDR3 has 18 amino acids. Germline CDR1 and CDR2: MGHRA and YSYEKL. The V gene end was trimmed by 0 bases and the J gene end by 0 bases; junction bases not matched to a gene: 7. The CDR3 protein is CASSQDRGGVLAKNIQYF. CDR3 sequence (DNA): TGCGCCAGCAGCCAAGATCGGGGGGGAGTACTAGCCAAAAACATTCAGTACTTC.

This clonotype was seen ten or more times. The V gene is TRBV6-1, the J gene TRBJ2-3; unclear D gene. V lost 1 base and J lost 2, with 10 bases in between. The CDR3 sequence is 15 residues long. CDR1 and CDR2 (germline): MNHNS, SASEGT. Written as DNA, the CDR3 is TGTGCCAGCAGTGAAGAATTACAGAACACAGATACGCAGTATTTT. Residues: CASSEELQNTDTQYF.

This clonotype was counted at least ten times. The chain joins TRBV2 to TRBJ1-6; TRBD1 is a possible D gene (5 bases). Trimming left V 3 bases short and J 10 bases short, with 13 bases between. CDR1 is SNHLY and CDR2 is FYNNEI in the germline V gene. This CDR3 has 14 residues. For the CDR3, the DNA is TGTGCCAGCAGTGATCAGGGAGGGGAATCACCCCTCCACTTT. It translates to CASSDQGGESPLHF.

The chain recombines TRBV12-3 or TRBV12-4 with TRBJ1-3; no definite D call. This CDR3 has 14 amino acids. The V and J ends lost 5 bases and 0 bases respectively, with 8 bases between them. For the CDR3, the DNA is TGTGCCAGCAGTGTTAGTGTCTCTGGAAACACCATATATTTT. Translating gives CASSVSVSGNTIYF.

This clonotype has a count of ten or more. The chain employs TRBV25-1 and TRBJ2-5, with 10 bases lining up with TRBD2. Germline CDR1 reads MGHDK; CDR2 reads SYGVNS. The V gene end was trimmed by 3 bases and the J gene end by 2 bases; junction bases not matched to a gene: 9. The CDR3 is 17 residues long. CDR3 coding DNA: TGTGCCAGCAGTGACCCGGAGAGCGGGAGGGCGCAAGAGACCCAGTACTTC. Its protein is CASSDPESGRAQETQYF.

This clonotype came up many times. The chain employs TRBV6-5 and TRBJ2-6, with D possibly TRBD1 on 5 matching bases. This CDR3 region has 16 residues. V lost 6 bases and J 0 bases, leaving 12 bases between the germline ends. Germline CDR1 reads MNHEY; CDR2 reads SVGAGI. In DNA, the CDR3 is TGTGCCAGCAGGACAGACCTTCGCTCTGGGGCCAACGTCCTGACTTTC. Its protein product is CASRTDLRSGANVLTF.

This clonotype was seen repeatedly, ten times or more. This chain uses TRBV4-2 with TRBJ1-2, with TRBD1 matching over 7 bases. CDR1 is LGHNA and CDR2 is YNFKEQ in the germline V gene. The CDR3 has 16 amino acids. V gave up 2 bases and J gave up 1 base; unmatched junction bases: 7. Here the CDR3 reads CASSQRQGGFNYGYTF. CDR3 DNA: TGTGCCAGCAGCCAACGGCAGGGGGGGTTTAACTATGGCTACACCTTC.

In this sample, this clonotype turned up many times. V is TRBV30 and J is TRBJ2-7; 8 nucleotides line up with TRBD2. The V and J ends lost 0 bases and 2 bases, in that order; junction bases with no gene match: 6. The CDR3 is made up of 15 amino acids. Germline V gene lookup returns CDR1 GTSNPN and CDR2 SVGIG (reference sequence). The CDR3 region is CAWSVRREVPYEQYF. The CDR3 bases are TGTGCCTGGAGTGTACGGCGGGAGGTTCCCTACGAGCAGTACTTC.

This clonotype came up many times. V and J are TRBV12-3 or TRBV12-4 and TRBJ2-7; TRBD2 matches at 10 bases. The CDR3 has 14 amino acids. Trimming cost V 5 bases and J 2 bases; bases outside gene matches: 3. CDR3 sequence: CASSHGLAAYEQYF. In nucleotides, the CDR3 is TGTGCCAGCAGTCATGGACTAGCGGCCTACGAGCAGTACTTC.

This clonotype occurred many times. The chain joins TRBV20-1 to TRBJ2-1; D gene uncertain. V dropped 5 bases and J dropped 7 bases, with 18 bases sitting between them. Looked up from germline, CDR1 is DFQATT and CDR2 is SNEGSKA (reference sequence). The CDR3 is 14 residues long. The CDR3 is CSAPNPGPRNEQFF. CDR3 bases: TGCAGTGCTCCCAACCCGGGCCCTAGGAATGAGCAGTTCTTC.

This clonotype was seen repeatedly, ten times or more. V usage is TRBV27 and J usage is TRBJ1-2; no clear D gene. The V and J ends lost 4 bases and 4 bases respectively, with 10 bases between them. Germline CDR1 is MNHEY and CDR2 is SMNVEV (reference sequence). The CDR3 runs 13 residues. The CDR3 DNA reads as TGTGCCAGCAGTTCCGGGCGGGCCTATGGCTACACCTTC. This translates into CASSSGRAYGYTF.

In its sample, this clonotype was seen many times. CDR3 loop: CSVGTLGEEQYF. For the CDR3, the DNA is TGCAGCGTCGGGACCTTGGGTGAGGAGCAGTACTTC. This chain joins TRBV29-1 and TRBJ2-7; D is perhaps TRBD1 or TRBD2 (5 bases each). There are 12 residues in the CDR3. CDR1 SQVTM and CDR2 ANQGSEA come from the germline V gene. The V end lost 6 bases, the J end lost 7 bases, and 16 bases lay between the germline ends.

The table lists this clonotype with many counts. The chain combines TRBV11-2 with TRBJ2-3; D remains unclear. V was clipped by 5 bases and J by 2 bases, with 8 bases between them. This CDR3 contains 13 residues. From germline, CDR1 is SGHAT and CDR2 FQNNGV. CDR3 sequence reads: CASSAEPTDTQYF. Here the CDR3 DNA reads TGTGCCAGCAGCGCAGAGCCCACAGATACGCAGTATTTT.

This clonotype has at least ten counts. The chain is built from TRBV20-1 and TRBJ2-5; D unresolved. The V end lost 6 bases, the J end lost 1 base, and 12 bases lay between the germline ends. The CDR3 totals 13 residues. Germline CDR1 and CDR2: DFQATT and SNEGSKA (reference sequence). CDR3 in amino acids: CSAKDWAQETQYF. CDR3 in DNA: TGCAGTGCCAAAGACTGGGCCCAAGAGACCCAGTACTTC.

This clonotype was counted at least ten times. The gene calls are TRBV7-3 and TRBJ2-5; D remains ambiguous. Trimming cost V 4 bases and J 3 bases, with 9 bases left between them. CDR3 length: 13 amino acids. Germline V CDR1 and CDR2: SGHTA, FQGTGA. The CDR3 DNA is TGTGCCAGCAGCTCATCAACTAAAGAGACCCAGTACTTC. Its translation: CASSSSTKETQYF.

This clonotype was recorded at least ten times. V gene TRBV11-2 combines with J gene TRBJ2-3; TRBD2 agrees at 7 bases. CDR3 length: 16 residues. V trimming: 2 bases; J trimming: 2 bases; junction bases outside the gene matches: 7. The germline gives CDR1 SGHAT, CDR2 FQNNGV. The CDR3, as DNA: TGTGCCAGCAGCTTAAGGCTAGCGGATGTCACAGATACGCAGTATTTT. This translates into CASSLRLADVTDTQYF. The full variable domain, in which reference TRBV11-2 and TRBJ2-3 provide the parts outside the CDR3, is EAGVAQSPRYKIIEKRQSVAFWCNPISGHATLYWYQQILGQGPKLLIQFQNNGVVDDSQLPKDRFSAERLKGVDSTLKIQPAKLEDSAVYLCASSLRLADVTDTQYFGPGTRLTVL.

This rearrangement joins TRBV7-2 to TRBJ1-5; the D is unclear. CDR1 and CDR2 from the germline V gene are SGHTA and FQGNSA. The CDR3 runs to 15 residues. V dropped 5 bases and J dropped 4 bases, with 15 bases sitting between them. The CDR3 nucleotides are TGTGCCAGCAGCGAAGGATTTCGGGGTAATCAGCCCCAGCATTTT. Its translation: CASSEGFRGNQPQHF.

This clonotype showed up many times. V gene TRBV24-1 combines with J gene TRBJ1-5; 9 nucleotides match TRBD1. Germline-derived CDR1 and CDR2 are KGHDR and SFDVKD. The CDR3 extends over 16 amino acids. With V trimmed by 4 bases and J by 3 bases, 6 bases remained unmatched. CDR3 in amino acids: CATSDHRTGDNQPQHF. The CDR3 DNA sequence: TGTGCCACCAGTGACCACCGGACAGGGGACAATCAGCCCCAGCATTTT.